This TCR beta chain was found in a study of neoadjuvant anti-PD-1 for oral cavity cancer. Study-wide findings and caveats: PBMC Gini-index clonality exceeded responders' in non-responders post-nivolumab.

A few counts support this clone. Its antigen is not identified. TCRdb keeps only in-frame clones here, not all; method: immunoSEQ multiplex PCR. The sample carries about 13,000 clones, 60% to 80% recorded once. The time point: after neoadjuvant nivolumab, at surgical resection. Trimming removed 0 bases at V and 6 bases at J, with 6 bases between. The CDR3 loop spans 12 amino acids. CDR1 is SGHDT, CDR2 YYEEEE, per germline. This receptor was identified in a person between 35 and 79 years old with oral cavity squamous cell carcinoma. Sample: PBMCs, taken after nivolumab (anti-PD-1) treatment. The chain is built from TRBV5-6 and TRBJ2-5; D uncertain. CDR3 nucleotide sequence: TGTGCCAGCAGCTTGGGACTGAAGACCCAGTACTTC. Amino acid sequence: CASSLGLKTQYF.